The T cell receptor beta chain described here comes from a study of beta chain features in type 1 diabetes. General observations from the study: Sampled from patients, naive, central memory and Treg TCRB repertoires appeared more similar than those sampled from healthy donors.

Points on this clone: No antigen is known for it.

Per donor, one heparinised blood draw averaged about 110 mL. CD45RO/CCR7/CD25/CD127/CD95/CD27 separated CD4+ naive, central memory, regulatory and stem cell-like memory cells by sorting. In germline, CDR1 is LGHNA, CDR2 YSLEER. This CDR3 has 16 amino acids. Germline trimming cut 1 base from V and 5 bases from J; bases unmatched to any gene: 5. Sequenced material consisted of expressed TCRB transcripts (all of the isolated RNA was reverse transcribed). Clones were read by immunoSEQ multiplex PCR, and TCRdb kept only the in-frame ones, dropping some. Among some 900,000 clones listed, about 17% were seen once.

V and J are TRBV4-3 and TRBJ2-2; TRBD1 matches 9 bases. This TCR was sampled from a woman under 30 in good health. The sequencing sample was made of naive CD4+ T cells from blood. CDR3 coding DNA: TGCGCCAGCAGCCAAGCCACGGGACAGGGTACCGGGGAGCTGTTTTTT. Translating it yields CASSQATGQGTGELFF.